The text below deals with one TCR beta chain. Its specificity is unknown. From germline, CDR1 is SGHVS and CDR2 FQNEAQ. CDR3 length: 14 residues. The germline V and J ends were trimmed by 5 bases and 0 bases, with 10 bases remaining between them. Repertoires were generated with immunoSEQ multiplex PCR, while TCRdb's copy carries only in-frame clones and drops some. The sample has over 75,000 clones; about 87% are singletons. The data belong to a study of identifying expanded T cells in peripheral blood. Study results and limitations: Variance in clone template counts between approximately two-week samples significantly increased with total template count across all healthy donors.

The receptor was derived from a person aged 18 to 70 in good health. Sequenced input: blood. J is TRBJ2-5 and V is TRBV7-8; the D is unclear. The chain's CDR3 is CASSRRLYQETQYF. As DNA, the CDR3 is TGTGCCAGCAGCCGTCGTTTGTACCAAGAGACCCAGTACTTC. Looking up the rest from reference TRBV7-8 and TRBJ2-5 gives the full variable domain: GAGVSQSPRYKVAKRGQDVALRCDPISGHVSLFWYQQALGQGPEFLTYFQNEAQLDKSGLPSDRFFAERPEGSVSTLKIQRTQQEDSAVYLCASSRRLYQETQYFGPGTRLLVL.